The 26 T cell receptor beta chains presented below share a single source sample, sequenced in a study of T cell changes during pregnancy in multiple sclerosis. Generated by immunoSEQ multiplex PCR, the TCRdb table keeps only in-frame clones and is missing some. In the table there are 39,000 or so clones, approximately 94% of which are singletons. The sample in question was CD8+ T cells from peripheral blood mononuclear cells, obtained in the third trimester of pregnancy. Receptor source: a female donor with multiple sclerosis, enrolled in a pregnancy study.

This clone was counted once. V gene TRBV7-9 combines with J gene TRBJ2-7, with 7 positions matching TRBD1. The CDR3 consists of 15 residues. CDR1 is SEHNR and CDR2 is FQNEAQ in the germline V gene (reference sequence). Trimming removed 2 bases from V and 2 bases from J; junction bases left unmatched: 6. The CDR3 sequence: CASSLWTGGTYEQYF. DNA for the CDR3: TGTGCCAGCAGCTTATGGACAGGTGGGACCTACGAGCAGTACTTC.

V gene TRBV19 combines with J gene TRBJ2-1; 11 nucleotides agree with TRBD2. The CDR3 is 15 residues long. Germline CDR1 is LNHDA and CDR2 is SQIVND (reference sequence). V lost 3 bases to trimming and J lost 5 bases; unmatched junction nucleotides: 3. The CDR3 spells CASSMASGGNNEQFF. In nucleotides, the CDR3 is TGTGCCAGTAGTATGGCTAGCGGGGGGAACAATGAGCAGTTCTTC.

CDR3 in amino acids: CASSKVSGSGATQYF. CDR3 bases: TGTGCCAGCAGCAAAGTTAGCGGGAGTGGAGCGACCCAGTACTTC. The V gene is TRBV27, the J gene TRBJ2-5, with 9 nucleotides matching TRBD2. The V and J ends lost 6 bases and 7 bases, in that order; junction bases with no gene match: 12. From germline, CDR1 is MNHEY and CDR2 SMNVEV (reference sequence). This CDR3 comprises 15 residues.

The chain is built from TRBV9 and TRBJ2-7; 7 bases line up with TRBD1. The CDR3 runs 15 residues. CDR1 is SGDLS and CDR2 is YYNGEE in the germline V gene. V shed 3 bases and J 5 bases; nucleotides not matched to a gene: 11. The CDR3 region has the DNA TGTGCCAGCAGCGACCAGCCAGGGGGATTGGACGAGCAGTACTTC. It encodes CASSDQPGGLDEQYF.

V is TRBV7-2 and J is TRBJ2-1, with D maybe TRBD2 (6 bases). Germline CDR1 is SGHTA and CDR2 is FQGNSA. V lost 5 bases to trimming and J lost 3 bases, with 17 bases between them. This CDR3 region has 16 residues. As DNA, the CDR3 is TGTGCCAGCAGCCCCCCCAGGACGGACTACTACAATGAGCAGTTCTTC. Translated: CASSPPRTDYYNEQFF.

The chain links TRBV5-6 to TRBJ2-7, with 7 positions matching TRBD1. Germline trimming cut 0 bases from V and 4 bases from J; bases unmatched to any gene: 4. Germline V gene data show CDR1 as SGHDT and CDR2 as YYEEEE. The CDR3 sequence is 14 residues long. CDR3 sequence: CASSLGDSPYEQYF. CDR3 DNA sequence: TGTGCCAGCAGCTTGGGGGACAGCCCTTACGAGCAGTACTTC.

The chain links TRBV5-4 to TRBJ2-1; the D is unclear. The V and J ends lost 0 bases and 10 bases respectively, with 8 bases between them. The CDR3 covers 12 residues. From germline, CDR1 is SGHNT and CDR2 YYREEE (reference sequence). CDR3 DNA: TGTGCCAGCAGCTTGGGACTCACCGAGCAGTTCTTC. Protein product: CASSLGLTEQFF.

This chain uses TRBV4-1 with TRBJ2-1; tentative D call: TRBD2 (7 bases). V was clipped by 2 bases and J by 8 bases, with 10 bases between them. The CDR3 has 13 amino acids. From germline, CDR1 is MGHRA and CDR2 YSYEKL. CDR3 nucleotide sequence: TGCGCCAGCAGCCAAACGGGGGGCGATGAGCAGTTCTTC. Amino acid sequence: CASSQTGGDEQFF.

Written as DNA, the CDR3 is TGTGCCAGCAGTCCCAAGACTAGCTTCAATGAGCAGTTCTTC. Encoded protein: CASSPKTSFNEQFF. The chain joins TRBV27 to TRBJ2-1; TRBD2 aligns across 7 bases. The V gene end was trimmed by 5 bases and the J gene end by 6 bases; junction bases not matched to a gene: 7. Germline V gene data show CDR1 as MNHEY and CDR2 as SMNVEV (reference sequence). This CDR3 has 14 residues.

The chain couples TRBV9 to TRBJ1-2; D not certain. The V and J ends lost 5 bases and 8 bases respectively, with 10 bases between them. The germline gives CDR1 SGDLS, CDR2 YYNGEE. The CDR3 totals 11 residues. CDR3: CASSEPGGYTF. The CDR3 nucleotides read TGTGCCAGCAGTGAACCGGGGGGCTACACCTTC.

The rearrangement links TRBV9 to TRBJ1-2; D is unclear. CDR1 is SGDLS and CDR2 is YYNGEE in the germline V gene. The CDR3 runs 14 residues. Trimming removed 3 bases at V and 4 bases at J, with 13 bases between. CDR3 sequence reads: CASSGPGSVYGYTF. CDR3 in DNA: TGTGCCAGCAGCGGCCCCGGGTCGGTCTATGGCTACACCTTC.

The chain uses TRBV27 and TRBJ2-7; possibly TRBD1 for D (5 bases). Trimming cost V 3 bases and J 0 bases, with 6 bases left between them. CDR3 length: 13 residues. Germline CDR1 MNHEY, CDR2 SMNVEV (reference sequence). The chain's CDR3 is CASSLGRSYEQYF. The CDR3 nucleotides are TGTGCCAGCAGTTTGGGGCGCTCCTACGAGCAGTACTTC.

The chain combines TRBV11-2 with TRBJ2-1; TRBD2 matches at 11 bases. CDR3 size: 15 residues. The germline V gene encodes CDR1 SGHAT and CDR2 FQNNGV. V lost 6 bases, J lost 6 bases, and 7 bases stayed unmatched. The CDR3 DNA reads TGTGCCAGCAGTCCCGGGACTAGCGGTCTCAATGAGCAGTTCTTC. This sequence encodes CASSPGTSGLNEQFF.

The chain has TRBV28 and TRBJ2-2, with 10 nucleotides matching TRBD2. The CDR3 totals 15 residues. The germline V gene encodes CDR1 MDHEN and CDR2 SYDVKM. The ends lost 2 bases at V and 7 bases at J; junction bases unmatched: 4. CDR3 in amino acids: CASSLLAGEVGELFF. The CDR3 DNA is TGTGCCAGCAGTTTACTAGCGGGAGAGGTCGGGGAGCTGTTTTTT.

The V and J genes are TRBV6-5 and TRBJ1-1; TRBD1 agrees at 9 bases. V shed 2 bases, J shed 2 bases, and the junction held 3 bases outside the gene matches. Germline loops: CDR1 MNHEY, CDR2 SVGAGI. The CDR3 has 15 amino acids. Here the CDR3 reads CASSYGTGPNTEAFF. CDR3 nucleotide sequence: TGTGCCAGCAGTTACGGGACAGGGCCAAACACTGAAGCTTTCTTT.

The chain links TRBV27 to TRBJ2-3; TRBD1 aligns across 7 bases. V lost 5 bases, J lost 0 bases, and 8 bases stayed unmatched. This CDR3 spans 16 amino acids. Germline CDR1 reads MNHEY; CDR2 reads SMNVEV (reference sequence). CDR3 DNA sequence: TGTGCCAGCAGTCCCGAGGGGGCAGACAGCACAGATACGCAGTATTTT. Protein sequence: CASSPEGADSTDTQYF.

The chain joins TRBV10-2 to TRBJ2-1; 9 bases are a match to TRBD2. Germline CDR1 and CDR2: WSHSY and SAAADI. V shed 3 bases and J 2 bases; nucleotides not matched to a gene: 5. The CDR3 covers 16 residues. CDR3 DNA sequence: TGCGCCAGCAGTGATGGCGCGGGAGGGCCCTACAATGAGCAGTTCTTC. Protein product: CASSDGAGGPYNEQFF.

The chain recombines TRBV13 with TRBJ2-2; 13 bases fit TRBD2. The J segment lost 6 bases and the V segment lost 4 bases, leaving 2 bases of the junction unmatched. Looked up from germline, CDR1 is PRHDT and CDR2 is FYEKMQ (reference sequence). This CDR3 comprises 15 residues. CDR3 sequence reads: CASSYGLAGAGELFF. As DNA, the CDR3 is TGTGCCAGCAGCTACGGACTAGCGGGGGCCGGGGAGCTGTTTTTT.

V and J are TRBV5-4 and TRBJ2-7, with TRBD2 identical over 7 bases. The CDR3 covers 15 residues. V was pared by 6 bases and J by 4 bases, with 13 bases of the junction left unmatched. The germline CDR1 and CDR2 sequences are SGHNT and YYREEE (reference sequence). CDR3 protein: CASIEDVGGSYEQYF. The CDR3 DNA sequence: TGTGCCAGCATCGAGGATGTTGGCGGGAGTTACGAGCAGTACTTC.

V usage is TRBV6-5 and J usage is TRBJ2-1; the match to TRBD1 covers 9 bases. The CDR3 is made up of 15 amino acids. Germline V CDR1 and CDR2: MNHEY, SVGAGI. Unmatched junction bases numbered 3, after V lost 0 bases and J lost 6 bases. CDR3 protein: CASSYSGQGANEQFF. CDR3 nucleotides: TGTGCCAGCAGTTACTCGGGACAGGGCGCCAATGAGCAGTTCTTC.

This CDR3 reads CSATGDPHSSYNEQFF. The CDR3 coding sequence is TGCAGCGCCACGGGGGACCCCCACAGCTCCTACAATGAGCAGTTCTTC. V and J are TRBV29-1 and TRBJ2-1, with D maybe TRBD2 (6 bases). Trimming removed 7 bases from V and 0 bases from J, with 19 bases in between. This CDR3 region has 16 residues. Germline assignment: CDR1 SQVTM and CDR2 ANQGSEA.

The CDR3 nucleotides read TGTGCCAGCAGCTTAGAACTACTAGCAGCAGATACGCAGTATTTT. Translation: CASSLELLAADTQYF. This sequence joins TRBV7-2 and TRBJ2-3; possibly TRBD2 for D (6 bases). V lost 1 base and J lost 4, with 12 bases in between. Germline CDR1 and CDR2: SGHTA and FQGNSA. CDR3 length equals 15 residues.

The chain has TRBV29-1 and TRBJ2-7, with a tentative D call TRBD2 (10 bases). V was trimmed by 6 bases and J by 6 bases, leaving 33 bases between them. The CDR3 consists of 18 residues. Germline V CDR1 and CDR2: SQVTM, ANQGSEA. The CDR3 nucleotides read TGCAGCGTGACAGGGGGGGAGAGGGTGCTAGCGGGAGTGGGCGAGCAGTACTTC. It codes for CSVTGGERVLAGVGEQYF.

The table lists this clone with a count of one. V gene TRBV13 combines with J gene TRBJ2-3; D perhaps matches TRBD1 (6 bases). The germline gives CDR1 PRHDT, CDR2 FYEKMQ (reference sequence). The germline V and J ends were trimmed by 4 bases and 3 bases, with 17 bases remaining between them. The CDR3 is 16 residues long. This chain's CDR3 is CASSSREQGRTDTQYF. The CDR3 region has the DNA TGTGCCAGCAGCTCTAGAGAGCAGGGGCGGACAGATACGCAGTATTTT.

In DNA form, the CDR3 reads TGCGCCAGCAGCTTGGAGGGACTAGCGAGGACTAGCACAGATACGCAGTATTTT. Its translation is CASSLEGLARTSTDTQYF. V is TRBV5-1 and J is TRBJ2-3, with 10 bases fitting TRBD2. V trimming: 0 bases; J trimming: 0 bases; junction bases outside the gene matches: 7. CDR1 is SGHRS, CDR2 YFSETQ, per germline. CDR3 length: 18 residues.

This rearrangement joins TRBV7-9 to TRBJ2-7; D remains ambiguous. CDR3 length: 13 amino acids. From germline, CDR1 is SEHNR and CDR2 FQNEAQ (reference sequence). Trimming took 1 base from V and 2 from J, leaving 6 bases between them. As DNA, the CDR3 is TGTGCCAGCAGCTTAGGACATCCCTACGAGCAGTACTTC. It specifies CASSLGHPYEQYF.